This T cell receptor beta chain stems from a study of blood T cell repertoires in COVID-19. Study at large: The samples span acute and convalescent COVID-19 from the United States, Italy and Spain. PBMCs, B-cell-depleted T cells, or T cells provided the cDNA or gDNA that made up the material.

As processed by the authors: Quantification of nucleated cells was approximated via reference gene primer amplification. Profiling relied on immunoSEQ multiplex PCR, and the TCRdb table lists in-frame clones only, not all of them. V and J calls and clone size are given by that table; D and trimming were obtained from the DNA. This sample carries 30,000 to 40,000 clones, more than 75% of them seen once, and the ten largest clones take over 55%. CDR1 and CDR2 (germline): LGHDT, YNNKEL (reference sequence). The CDR3 is 16 amino acids. V was trimmed by 4 bases and J by 6 bases, leaving 18 bases between them.

This TCR derives from a man between 65 and 85 years old with acute or convalescent COVID-19. The sequenced sample was peripheral blood. The genes are TRBV3-1 (or the pseudogene TRBV3-2) and TRBJ2-2; D is ambiguous. The CDR3 bases are TGTGCCAGCAGCCGCCTCCCGCCCTCTAACCCCGGGGAGCTGTTTTTT. Amino acid sequence: CASSRLPPSNPGELFF.